This TCR beta chain comes out of a study of cytomegalovirus exposure and HLA in healthy donors (dated by TCRdb to about 2017). For the study in its entirety: In an earlier analysis of fewer than 750 of the donors, approximately 300 Gb of sequence data and 117 million unique TCR beta sequences from about 179 million T cells were reported. Roughly 5 DR-DQ haplotypes were handled as single units for association and clustering because linkage in the cohort was strong. The T cell repertoires of 666 subjects were profiled by immunosequencing and related to cytomegalovirus serostatus. In addition to the first cohort of approximately 650 subjects, a separate validation cohort of under 150 different subjects was used. Of the roughly 400 genotyped donors, about 80% fell in the genetic ancestry cluster associated with self-reported Caucasian donors. Rather than drawing on any new phenotypic data, the later analysis identified candidate immune exposures from TCR beta sequences and the way those sequences occurred across donors. All discovery cohort repertoires had been generated using a single sequencing platform. Among roughly 400 genotyped donors of the cohort, an average of around 240,000 unique TCR beta nucleotide sequences was sequenced per donor, of which 15% to 20% were non-productive. The study was designed to test whether signatures of past pathogen exposure could be identified by cataloging public T cell receptors. Donor age, sex, ethnicity and CMV serostatus were compiled together with the repertoire data. Class I and class II HLA loci were covered by the typing at four-digit resolution. Typing coverage differed by locus: A, B, C, DRB1 and DQB1 were typed in roughly 620-630 donors, DQA1 in 500 to 550, DPA1 in some 570, and DPB1 in about 450. Roughly 300 gigabases of sequencing data and some 85 million unique TCR sequences were included in an early release covering over 600 HLA-typed donors. An earlier analysis of roughly 600 of the donors used high-throughput TCR beta sequencing to judge whether each TCR beta V gene segment behaved as functional or pseudogenic. In a later genetic analysis, genome-wide SNP genotypes for about three fifths of the 666 donors were used, and that subset was treated as a discovery cohort. A later analysis re-analyzed previously published TCR beta repertoires from 550 to 700 donors and added high-resolution HLA genotyping to study TCR occurrence patterns. To predict cytomegalovirus infection status, the study brought together high-throughput TCR immunosequencing, statistical association of individual TCRs with disease status, and machine learning.

The library was prepared using the immunoSEQ multiplex PCR assay. For the multiplex PCR, a mixture combining 60 forward primers for TCR Vbeta segments and 13 reverse primers for TCR Jbeta segments was used. Amplification of the CDR3 region of rearranged TCR beta genes was performed with a multiplex PCR assay on genomic DNA. On the Illumina HiSeq System, the amplified TCR beta libraries were sequenced as 87-base-pair reads. The paper's processing steps were these. Across the 600 to 700 repertoires, a later analysis counted some 81 million unique TCR beta chains, 9 million to 14 million of which were shared by at least two donors. A nearest-neighbor algorithm error-corrected the raw reads and collapsed the reads into unique sequences, merging closely related sequences to remove PCR and sequencing errors. To assign V, D and J gene segments, CDR3 sequences were aligned to IMGT reference sequences. Each retained sequence needed at least a six-nucleotide match to both a V gene segment and a J gene segment. Rearrangements were called productive when the CDR3 lacked stop codons and stayed in frame with V and J; all others were non-productive. CDR3 was defined by IMGT convention, running from the second conserved V-encoded cysteine to the conserved J-encoded phenylalanine. Sequences without an unambiguous match to a single V gene segment were excluded from the earlier analysis of several hundred of the donors. An earlier analysis of a few hundred of the donors classified V segments as functional when productive rearrangements were above 56.7% and as segregating when the standard deviation between donors was above 5%. To diagnose cytomegalovirus status from the catalog of TCR beta chain sequences, a statistical classification framework was built. In a later analysis, V and J genes were assigned by comparing TCR nucleotide sequences against IMGT/GENE-DB human TR gene sequences. In a later analysis, CDR3 sequences and most-parsimonious VDJ recombination scenarios were assigned using the TCRdist pipeline. In a later analysis, each TCR beta chain was defined by its CDR3 amino acid sequence together with its V-gene family, and reads lacking a unique V-gene family were excluded. As a way to deal with suspected cross-contamination and a sequencing artifact, a later analysis dropped hundreds of nucleotide sequences that were highly shared and had low generation probability. A later analysis calculated a clonal expansion index for each public chain from normalized within-repertoire ranks of inferred template counts. In a later analysis, generation probabilities were computed with a VDJ recombination model fitted to out-of-frame rearrangements, and the resulting probabilities were checked against IGoR. A later analysis scored TCR-TCR, TCR-HLA and TCR-CMV co-occurrence with hypergeometric tests, applying a repertoire-size bias correction to TCR pairs. In a later analysis, false discovery rates were estimated by permuting HLA or CMV assignments 20 times. In a later analysis, co-occurring TCRs were grouped using DBSCAN, and TCRdist sequence similarity was added for clustering within HLA-allele-positive subsets. For co-occurrence clustering, repertoires with fewer than 30,000 or more than 120,000 public chains were excluded, along with five repertoires with anomalous nucleotide sharing. The table was pulled from immuneACCESS by TCRdb, which kept in-frame rearrangements only. Such tables lose some clones; where checked, under half of the loss comes from unresolved V genes, and the rest has no known cause. V and J calls and clone size are those listed in that table; D and trimming were worked out from the DNA. The sample yields roughly 95,000 clones; roughly 72% were counted once. The ten largest make up 4% to 5.5% of the sample.

Paper-wide results and their limitations: Because counts were too low, seventeen rarely observed V segments, including chromosome 9 orphons, were excluded from the earlier analysis of some 590 of the donors. Because the 87-base-pair reads could not distinguish some IMGT-functional V segments, including TRBV6-2 and TRBV6-3, those segments were excluded. An association between a missense DCLRE1C variant and V-gene and J-gene trimming of TCR beta chains was found in a later genetic analysis and replicated in an independent cohort. Most CMV-associated TCR beta chains appeared to be HLA-restricted in a later analysis, and the HLA associations seemed to be driven largely by CMV exposure. According to a later analysis, parvovirus B19, influenza, CMV and Epstein-Barr virus appeared linked to several top co-occurrence clusters. In both the original and validation cohorts, the classifier was reported to diagnose cytomegalovirus status with high specificity and sensitivity. A further reported finding was that TCR beta sequences accurately predicted the HLA-A and HLA-B alleles for most subjects in the first cohort. For the cohort, immune exposure information was limited to CMV serostatus. In vitro tests confirmed that three of the cytomegalovirus-associated TCR beta chains recognize cytomegalovirus antigens. A group of highly shared sequence variants was considered likely to be a technical artifact of the sequencing pipeline. This cohort had only TCR beta chains sequenced, and the lack of alpha or paired-chain data limited which features could be detected. The authors suggested that the approach could potentially be extended to other disease states and immunological phenotypes. Correlated functional status among segregating V segments might reflect linkage disequilibrium, but an unknown experimental factor could not be ruled out. When HLA alleles, especially DR and DQ, strongly co-occurred, TCR associations were difficult to assign to individual alleles. A later genetic analysis reported fewer N-insertions in productive TCRs among donors in an Asian-associated ancestry cluster than the roughly 640-donor mean. Specific HLA alleles were associated with roughly 16,000 TCR beta sequences at a false discovery rate of 0.05 in a later analysis. In the study, about 150 TCR beta chains were listed as associated with cytomegalovirus. Sequencing depth was assumed to be roughly uniform across donors in the presence/absence analyses, though that assumption may not hold. HLA typing was unavailable for some donors at each locus, so association tests used only the typed subset. In a later analysis, the rate of TCR association differed among HLA loci, with DRB1 alleles having the most associated TCRs and HLA-C alleles having the fewest. An earlier analysis of roughly 570 of the donors showed that most TCR beta V segments appeared in productive rearrangements either about 90% or about 30% of the time, which broadly matched IMGT annotations. Compared with equally common non-associated chains, HLA-associated TCR beta chains in a later analysis were more clonally expanded and had lower generation probabilities. While some public TCRs were present in many individuals, most TCR sequences turned up only very rarely across donors.

From the germline V gene, CDR1 is SGHVS and CDR2 is FQNEAQ. Trimming takes 2 bases from V and 1 base from J, and the germline ends sit 11 bases apart. Taken from cysteine to phenylalanine, the CDR3 has 15 residues. Only the CDR3 DNA is retained, 45 bases long and in frame from the first base. Note on this clone: It lacks a known antigen. The record has no base qualities; no much larger clone is one base away.

The cohort consisted of fewer than 700 healthy bone marrow donors. Cohort members were all nominally healthy when sampled, although unrecorded immune exposures were likely present. The donor was CMV seropositive and belonged to the group of over 250 seropositive cohort members. Each donor provided a peripheral blood sample, and peripheral blood mononuclear cells were used for TCR beta sequencing. Genomic DNA was extracted from the blood cell samples with the Qiagen DNeasy Blood Extraction Kit. Material for sequencing was PBMCs. This chain joins TRBV7-8 to TRBJ1-2, with the D gene not clear enough to name. The receptor comes from a man aged 25-45 years in good health and CMV-seropositive. CDR3 region: CASSLNSGINYGYTF. The DNA sequence follows: TGTGCCAGCAGCTTAAACTCGGGGATTAACTATGGCTACACCTTC.